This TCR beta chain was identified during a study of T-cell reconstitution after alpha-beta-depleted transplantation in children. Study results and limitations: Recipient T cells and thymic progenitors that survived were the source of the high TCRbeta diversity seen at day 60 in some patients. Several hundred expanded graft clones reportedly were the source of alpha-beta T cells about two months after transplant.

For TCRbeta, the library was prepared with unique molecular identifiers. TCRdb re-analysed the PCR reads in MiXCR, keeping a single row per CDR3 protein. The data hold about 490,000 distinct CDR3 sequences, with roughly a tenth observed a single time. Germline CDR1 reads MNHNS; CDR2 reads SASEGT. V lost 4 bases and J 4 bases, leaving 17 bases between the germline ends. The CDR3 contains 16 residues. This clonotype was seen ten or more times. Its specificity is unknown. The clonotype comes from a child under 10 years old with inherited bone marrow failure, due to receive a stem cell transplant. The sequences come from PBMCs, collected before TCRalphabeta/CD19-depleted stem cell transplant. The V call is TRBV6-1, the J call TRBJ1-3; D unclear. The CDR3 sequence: CASSALGRASGNTIYF. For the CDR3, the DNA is TGTGCCAGCAGTGCCCTAGGTAGAGCGTCGGGAAACACCATATATTTT.